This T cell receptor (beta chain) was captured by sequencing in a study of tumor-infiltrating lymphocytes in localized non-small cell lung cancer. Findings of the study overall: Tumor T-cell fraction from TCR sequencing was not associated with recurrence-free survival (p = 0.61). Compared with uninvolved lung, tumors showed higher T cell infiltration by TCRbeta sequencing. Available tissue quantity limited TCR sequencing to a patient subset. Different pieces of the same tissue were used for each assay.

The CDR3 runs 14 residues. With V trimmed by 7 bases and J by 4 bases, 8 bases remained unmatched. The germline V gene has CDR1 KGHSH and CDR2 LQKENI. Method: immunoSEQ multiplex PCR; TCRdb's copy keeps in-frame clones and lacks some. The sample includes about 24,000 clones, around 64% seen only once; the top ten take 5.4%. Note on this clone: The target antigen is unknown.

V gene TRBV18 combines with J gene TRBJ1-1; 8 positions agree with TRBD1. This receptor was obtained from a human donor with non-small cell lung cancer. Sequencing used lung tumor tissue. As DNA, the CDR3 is TGTGCCAGCTTCCCCGACAGGGGAAGCACTGAAGCTTTCTTT. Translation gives CASFPDRGSTEAFF.